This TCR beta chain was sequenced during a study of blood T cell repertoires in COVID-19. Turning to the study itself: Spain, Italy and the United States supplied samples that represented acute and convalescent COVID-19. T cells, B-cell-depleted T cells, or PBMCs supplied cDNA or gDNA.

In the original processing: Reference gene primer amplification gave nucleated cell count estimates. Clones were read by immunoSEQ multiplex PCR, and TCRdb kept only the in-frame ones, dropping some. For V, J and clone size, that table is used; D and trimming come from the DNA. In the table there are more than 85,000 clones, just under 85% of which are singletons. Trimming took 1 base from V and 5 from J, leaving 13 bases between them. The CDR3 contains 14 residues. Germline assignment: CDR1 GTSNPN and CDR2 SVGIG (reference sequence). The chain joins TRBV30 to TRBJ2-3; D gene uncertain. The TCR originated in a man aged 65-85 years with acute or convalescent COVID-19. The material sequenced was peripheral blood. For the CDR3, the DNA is TGTGCCTGGAGTGGCTCCCAAACGGTAGATACGCAGTATTTT. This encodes CAWSGSQTVDTQYF.